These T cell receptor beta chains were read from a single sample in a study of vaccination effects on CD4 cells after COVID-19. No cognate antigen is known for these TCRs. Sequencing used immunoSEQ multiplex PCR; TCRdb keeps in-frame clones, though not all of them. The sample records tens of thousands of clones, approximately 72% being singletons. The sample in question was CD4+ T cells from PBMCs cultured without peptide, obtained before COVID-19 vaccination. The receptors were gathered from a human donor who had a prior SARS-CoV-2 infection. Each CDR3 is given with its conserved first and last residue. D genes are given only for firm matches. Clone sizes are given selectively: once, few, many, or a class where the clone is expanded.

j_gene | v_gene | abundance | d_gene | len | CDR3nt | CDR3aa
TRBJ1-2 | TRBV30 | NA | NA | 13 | TGTGCCTGGAGTCCAGACAGCAACTATGGCTACACCTTC | CAWSPDSNYGYTF
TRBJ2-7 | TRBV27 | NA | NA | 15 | TGTGCCAGCAGTTACCGGGACACCGGACCCTACGAGCAGTACTTC | CASSYRDTGPYEQYF
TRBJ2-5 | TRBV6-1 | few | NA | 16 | TGTGCCAGCAGTGAATGGGGGGGGGCCCGGCAAGAGACCCAGTACTTC | CASSEWGGARQETQYF
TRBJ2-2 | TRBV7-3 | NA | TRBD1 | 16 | TGTGCCAGCAGCTCCGGGGGGACAGGGGGGACCGGGGAGCTGTTTTTT | CASSSGGTGGTGELFF
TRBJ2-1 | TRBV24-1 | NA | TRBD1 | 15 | TGTGCCACCTCCGTGGGACAGGGGTCCTACAATGAGCAGTTCTTC | CATSVGQGSYNEQFF
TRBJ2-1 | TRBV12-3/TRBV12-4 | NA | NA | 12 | TGTGCCAGCAGACGGGACTCTCCGGGGGTGTTCTTC | CASRRDSPGVFF
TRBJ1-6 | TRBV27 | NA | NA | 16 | TGTGCCAGCAGTTTACGAACGAGCTCCTATAATTCACCCCTCCACTTT | CASSLRTSSYNSPLHF
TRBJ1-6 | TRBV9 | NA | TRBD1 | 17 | TGTGCCAGCAGCAAACGGGACAGAAGACCCTATAATTCACCCCTCCACTTT | CASSKRDRRPYNSPLHF
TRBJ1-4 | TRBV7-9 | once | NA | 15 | TGTGCCAGCAGCTTATTAGGGGATGGGGATGAAAAACTGTTTTTT | CASSLLGDGDEKLFF
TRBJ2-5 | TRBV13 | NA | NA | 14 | TGTGCCAGCAGCTTTGCGGCTATCCAAGAGACCCAGTACTTC | CASSFAAIQETQYF
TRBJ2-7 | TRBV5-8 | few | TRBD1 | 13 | TGTGCCAGCCGGGACAGGATGACCTACGAGCAGTACTTC | CASRDRMTYEQYF
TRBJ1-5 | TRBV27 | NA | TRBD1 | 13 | TGTGCCAGGGACGACAGGGCGAATCAGCCCCAGCATTTT | CARDDRANQPQHF
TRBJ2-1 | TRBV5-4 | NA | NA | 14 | TGTGCCAGCAGCTCTACAGCAGGGGACCCTGAGCAGTTCTTC | CASSSTAGDPEQFF
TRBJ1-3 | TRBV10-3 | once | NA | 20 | TGTGCCATCAGAGCCACCGCAGGTGTGTCCGACTACGCCTCTGGAAACACCATATATTTT | CAIRATAGVSDYASGNTIYF
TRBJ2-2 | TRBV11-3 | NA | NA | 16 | TGTGCCAGCAGTGGAACAGGGACAACGAACACCGGGGAGCTGTTTTTT | CASSGTGTTNTGELFF
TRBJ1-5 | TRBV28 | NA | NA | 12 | TGTGCCAGCAGTTTATTCGCTCAGCCCCAGCATTTT | CASSLFAQPQHF
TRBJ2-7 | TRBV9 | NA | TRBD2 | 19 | TGTGCCAGCAGCGTAGGGATTGGGGCTAGCGGGTCCGACGCCTACGAGCAGTACTTC | CASSVGIGASGSDAYEQYF
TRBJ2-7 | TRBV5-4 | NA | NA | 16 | TGTGCCAGCAGCTCCGAAGGGCAGGGGAATGGCTACGAGCAGTACTTC | CASSSEGQGNGYEQYF
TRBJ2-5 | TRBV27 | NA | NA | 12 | TGTGCCAGCAGTTCCTCGCGGGAGACCCAGTACTTC | CASSSSRETQYF
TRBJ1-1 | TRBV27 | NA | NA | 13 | TGTGCCAGCAGTTATCTCGTCAACACTGAAGCTTTCTTT | CASSYLVNTEAFF
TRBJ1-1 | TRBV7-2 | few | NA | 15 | TGTGCCAGCAGCTTAGCGCTGGGGGAAGTGGGTGAAGCTTTCTTT | CASSLALGEVGEAFF
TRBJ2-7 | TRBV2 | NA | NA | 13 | TGTGCCAGCAGTGCCCCAGGCCCCTACGAGCAGTACTTC | CASSAPGPYEQYF
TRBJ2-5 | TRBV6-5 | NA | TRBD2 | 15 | TGTGCCAGCAGTCCCGGACTAGGGGTGATCGAGACCCAGTACTTC | CASSPGLGVIETQYF
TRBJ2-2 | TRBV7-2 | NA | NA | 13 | TGTGCCAGCAGCCCGGACTTCACCGGGGAGCTGTTTTTT | CASSPDFTGELFF
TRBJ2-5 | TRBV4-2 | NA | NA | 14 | TGTGCCAGCAGCCCCCGCGGGGTTGTGGAGACCCAGTACTTC | CASSPRGVVETQYF
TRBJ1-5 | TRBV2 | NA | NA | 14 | TGTGCCAGCGCGACAGATTATAGCAATCAGCCCCAGCATTTT | CASATDYSNQPQHF
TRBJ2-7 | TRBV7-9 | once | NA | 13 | TGTGCCAGCAGCTTAACCGCACCCTACGAGCAGTACTTC | CASSLTAPYEQYF
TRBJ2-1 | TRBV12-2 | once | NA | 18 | TGTGCAAGTCGCGTCGACATGCATGGAGTAGTAGCCCACAATGAGCAGTTCTTC | CASRVDMHGVVAHNEQFF